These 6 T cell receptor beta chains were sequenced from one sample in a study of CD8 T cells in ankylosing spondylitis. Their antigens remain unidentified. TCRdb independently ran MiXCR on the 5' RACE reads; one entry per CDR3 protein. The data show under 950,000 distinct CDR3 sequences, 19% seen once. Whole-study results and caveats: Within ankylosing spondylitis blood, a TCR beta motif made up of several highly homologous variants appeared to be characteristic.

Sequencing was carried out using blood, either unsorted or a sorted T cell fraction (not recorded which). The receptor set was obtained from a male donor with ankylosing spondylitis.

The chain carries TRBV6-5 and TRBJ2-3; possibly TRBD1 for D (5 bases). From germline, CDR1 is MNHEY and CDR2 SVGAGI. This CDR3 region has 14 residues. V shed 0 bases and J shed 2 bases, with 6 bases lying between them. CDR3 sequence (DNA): TGTGCCAGCAGTTACTCGACAGCCACAGATACGCAGTATTTT. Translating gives CASSYSTATDTQYF.

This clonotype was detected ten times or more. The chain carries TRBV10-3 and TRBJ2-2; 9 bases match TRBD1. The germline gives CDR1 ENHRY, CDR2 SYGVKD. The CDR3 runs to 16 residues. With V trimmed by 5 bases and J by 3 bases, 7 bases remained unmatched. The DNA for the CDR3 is TGTGCCATCAGTTCCCCGACAGGGGGGTACACCGGGGAGCTGTTTTTT. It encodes CAISSPTGGYTGELFF.

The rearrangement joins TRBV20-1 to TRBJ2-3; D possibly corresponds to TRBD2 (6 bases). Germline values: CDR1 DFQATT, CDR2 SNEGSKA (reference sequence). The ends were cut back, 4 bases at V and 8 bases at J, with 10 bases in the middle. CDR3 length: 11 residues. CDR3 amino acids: CSATQGGTQYF. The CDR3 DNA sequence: TGCAGTGCTACTCAGGGAGGTACGCAGTATTTT.

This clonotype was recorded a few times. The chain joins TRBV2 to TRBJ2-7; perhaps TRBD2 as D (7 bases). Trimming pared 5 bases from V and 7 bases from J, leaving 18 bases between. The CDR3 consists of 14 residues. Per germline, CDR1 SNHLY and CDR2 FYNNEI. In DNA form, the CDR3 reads TGTGCCAGCAGTCCGACGATACAGGGAGGGGAGCAGTACTTC. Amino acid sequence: CASSPTIQGGEQYF. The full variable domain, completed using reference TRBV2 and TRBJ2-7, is EPEVTQTPSHQVTQMGQEVILRCVPISNHLYFYWYRQILGQKVEFLVSFYNNEISEKSEIFDDQFSVERPDGSNFTLKIRSTKLEDSAMYFCASSPTIQGGEQYFGPGTRLTVT.

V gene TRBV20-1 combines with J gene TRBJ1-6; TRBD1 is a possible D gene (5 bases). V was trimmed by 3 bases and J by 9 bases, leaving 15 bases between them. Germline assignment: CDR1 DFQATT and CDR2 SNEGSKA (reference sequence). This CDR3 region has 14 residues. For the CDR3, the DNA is TGCAGTGCTAGGGCGGACAACCTGGGTTCACCCCTCCACTTT. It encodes CSARADNLGSPLHF.

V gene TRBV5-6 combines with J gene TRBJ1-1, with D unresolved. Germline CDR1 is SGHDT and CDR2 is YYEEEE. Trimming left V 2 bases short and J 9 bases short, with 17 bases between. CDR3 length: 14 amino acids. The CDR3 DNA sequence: TGTGCCAGCAGCTTTAGAGCACGTTACGCGCAAGCTTTCTTT. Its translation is CASSFRARYAQAFF.